A selection of T cell receptor beta chains follows, all from one sample in a study of shared clonotypes between healthy human individuals. The method was immunoSEQ multiplex PCR; TCRdb's version includes in-frame clones alone and lacks a portion of them. The sample records 550,000 to 850,000 clones, under 80% being singletons. Material for sequencing was memory CD4+ T cells sorted from blood. Receptor source: a woman aged 25-40 years in good health. Each CDR3 is given with its conserved first and last residue. A D gene is named only where the DNA matches it firmly. A clone size is listed for some rows: how often the clone was seen (once, few, many), or a class if it is expanded.

j_call v_call d_call clone_size cdr3_nt cdr3_aa
TRBJ2-7 TRBV5-8 TRBD2 . TGTGCCAGCAGCCCGGCCGGGGGGTACTCCTACGAGCAGTACTTC CASSPAGGYSYEQYF
TRBJ2-7 TRBV19 . . TGTGCCAGTAGTACCCCTCGCGCCGGGAGCGACGAGCAGTACTTC CASSTPRAGSDEQYF
TRBJ1-2 TRBV28 . few TGTGCCAGCGCGACTCTTAGCTATGGCTACACCTTC CASATLSYGYTF
TRBJ1-1 TRBV13 TRBD1 few TGTGCCAGCAGCGGACCGGGACAGGGGGCTCTATTGTCGTATAACACTGAAGCTTTCTTT CASSGPGQGALLSYNTEAFF
TRBJ2-7 TRBV7-2 . . TGTGCCAGCAGCTTAGGTGGCTTCTACGAGCAGTACTTC CASSLGGFYEQYF
TRBJ1-3 TRBV13 TRBD1 . TGTGCCAGCAGCTTAGGGACTGCCCACAGGGGGCACTCAGGAAACACCATATATTTT CASSLGTAHRGHSGNTIYF
TRBJ1-1 TRBV28 TRBD1 . TGTGCCAGCAGTCCTTCCGGGACAGGGGCAATCATGGCTTTCTTT CASSPSGTGAIMAFF
TRBJ2-1 TRBV7-9 TRBD2 . TGTGCCAGCAGCCGGACTAGCGGGAGGTGGCTGGATGAGCAGTTCTTC CASSRTSGRWLDEQFF
TRBJ2-6 TRBV18 . . TGTGCCAGCTCACCACCCCGGACAGTCGACTCTGGGGCCAACGTCCTGACTTTC CASSPPRTVDSGANVLTF
TRBJ2-1 TRBV11-2 TRBD2 few TGTGCCAGCAGCTCCCCTAGCGGGAACCTCTACGGTGAGCAGTTCTTC CASSSPSGNLYGEQFF
TRBJ2-7 TRBV7-9 TRBD2 . TGTGCCAGCAGCCCCGGTACCGGGACTATAAACGAGCAGTACTTC CASSPGTGTINEQYF
TRBJ2-3 TRBV20-1 . . TGCAGTGCTAGCCCCTCTGATACGCAGTATTTT CSASPSDTQYF
TRBJ2-1 TRBV6-4 TRBD2 . TGTGCCAGCAGCCTAAGGACTAGCGGGATCGGTGAGCAGTTCTTC CASSLRTSGIGEQFF
TRBJ2-7 TRBV11-2 TRBD2 few TGTGCCAGCAGCCGGGACGCGGGGGTCTACGAGCAGTACTTC CASSRDAGVYEQYF
TRBJ2-1 TRBV11-2 . many TGTGCCAGCAGCCCTCAGAGGGACTCATACAATGAGCAGTTCTTC CASSPQRDSYNEQFF
TRBJ2-1 TRBV7-9 . . TGTGCCAGCAGCTTAAGTCTAGACAGTCTCGATTCCTACAATGAGCAGTTCTTC CASSLSLDSLDSYNEQFF
TRBJ2-1 TRBV11-2 . few TGTGCCAGCAGCCCCGGTCGGGCTTCCCGATCCAATGAGCAGTTCTTC CASSPGRASRSNEQFF
TRBJ2-1 TRBV7-2 . few TGTGCCAGCAGCTTAGCGGGAGGATGGAATGAGCAGTTCTTC CASSLAGGWNEQFF
TRBJ2-4 TRBV5-4 . few TGTGCCAGCAGCTTGGGGGCCGCTCAACCATTAATATTC CASSLGAAQPLIF
TRBJ1-6 TRBV30 . . TGTGCCTGGAGTTGGGACGCCAATTCACCCCTCCACTTT CAWSWDANSPLHF
TRBJ1-4 TRBV18 TRBD1 . TGTGCCAGCTCACCTGGACAGGTCGGGACCGAAAAACTGTTTTTT CASSPGQVGTEKLFF
TRBJ2-7 TRBV6-1 TRBD1 . TGTGCCATAACAGGGGCGACAATCCCCTCCGAGCAGTACTTC CAITGATIPSEQYF
TRBJ2-7 TRBV2 TRBD2 . TGTGCCAGCAGTCTACTAGCGGCCCTTCCCTACGAGCAGTACTTC CASSLLAALPYEQYF
TRBJ2-7 TRBV7-6 . . TGTGCCAGCAGCCCGGATGGGTTTGGGGAGCAGTACTTC CASSPDGFGEQYF
TRBJ2-5 TRBV6-1 . . TGTGCCAGTGCGGGCCACCGGCTGGAGACCCAGTACTTC CASAGHRLETQYF
TRBJ2-3 TRBV28 . . TGTGCCAGCAGTCATACCACAGGGATGGGCACAGATACGCAGTATTTT CASSHTTGMGTDTQYF
TRBJ2-7 TRBV30 TRBD1 . TGTGCCTGGAGTTCTGGACAGGGGTACGAGCAGTACTTC CAWSSGQGYEQYF
TRBJ1-1 TRBV6-4 . few TGTGCCAGCAGTGCTTCCGACGGGGATGAAGCTTTCTTT CASSASDGDEAFF
TRBJ2-1 TRBV7-8 . . TGTGCCAGCAGCTTAGGGCTAGAGGTTACCTATGAGCAGTTCTTC CASSLGLEVTYEQFF
TRBJ2-1 TRBV5-1 . once TGCGCCAGCAGCTTGGTGGGGGCCGGAACCTACAATGAGCAGTTCTTC CASSLVGAGTYNEQFF
TRBJ2-1 TRBV30 TRBD2 once TGTGCCTGGAGTGTACTACTAGCGGGCTCCTACAATGAGCAGTTCTTC CAWSVLLAGSYNEQFF
TRBJ2-2 TRBV29-1 . . TGCAGCGTTGAAGATCCGGTGGAGGGGCAGTACACCGGGGAGCTGTTTTTT CSVEDPVEGQYTGELFF
TRBJ1-4 TRBV4-1 . . TGCGCCAGCAGCCGACAACGACAGAGAAATGAAAAACTGTTTTTT CASSRQRQRNEKLFF
TRBJ1-2 TRBV6-5 . few TGTGCCAGCAGTACGGGACCGCGCTACGGCGGCTACACCTTC CASSTGPRYGGYTF
TRBJ2-7 TRBV1 . once TGCACCAGCAGCCAAGAACCGAGTGCTCCCTACTACGAGCAGTACTTC CTSSQEPSAPYYEQYF
TRBJ2-7 TRBV30 . . TGTGCCTGGAGGTCAGGGACGGTGTACGAGCAGTACTTC CAWRSGTVYEQYF
TRBJ2-1 TRBV5-1 TRBD2 . TGCGCCAGCAGCTTGAGGGGACTAGCGGACAATGAGCAGTTCTTC CASSLRGLADNEQFF
TRBJ1-1 TRBV25-1 TRBD1 . TGTGCCAGCAGTAACCGACAGGGGTCCGCTGAAGCTTTCTTT CASSNRQGSAEAFF
TRBJ2-3 TRBV25-1 . . TGTGCCAGCAGTAAACAAAGGCCAGATACGCAGTATTTT CASSKQRPDTQYF
TRBJ1-1 TRBV5-1 TRBD1 . TGCGCCAGCCTCGGGACAGCGAACACTGAAGCTTTCTTT CASLGTANTEAFF
TRBJ1-1 TRBV28 . . TGTGCCAGCAGCCTTAATCGGGGCGACACTGAAGCTTTCTTT CASSLNRGDTEAFF
TRBJ2-1 TRBV19 TRBD1 . TGTGCCAGTAGTAGGACAGGGAGCAATGAGCAGTTCTTC CASSRTGSNEQFF
TRBJ1-2 TRBV28 . . TGTGCCAGCAGTTTAACGGGGTTCGGCTACACCTTC CASSLTGFGYTF
TRBJ1-3 TRBV18 . . TGTGCCAGCTCACCTGGAACCCGAAACACCATATATTTT CASSPGTRNTIYF
TRBJ2-1 TRBV19 TRBD1 . TGTGCCAGTAGTATAGTTAAGGGACAGTTGAATGAGCAGTTCTTC CASSIVKGQLNEQFF
TRBJ2-5 TRBV30 . . TGTGCCTGGAGTTTAATCCCAAGGCAAGAGACCCAGTACTTC CAWSLIPRQETQYF
TRBJ1-2 TRBV27 . . TGTGCCAGCAGTTTATCGCCGGTAGGGCACTATGGCTACACCTTC CASSLSPVGHYGYTF
TRBJ2-1 TRBV28 . many TGTGCCAGCAGTTTCGGGGTCGGAAATGAGCAGTTCTTC CASSFGVGNEQFF
TRBJ1-2 TRBV28 . few TGTGCCAGCAGTTCAGCCCATTACATATCTAACTATGGCTACACCTTC CASSSAHYISNYGYTF